This T cell receptor (beta chain) was recorded in a study of T cell responses to AZD1222 COVID-19 vaccine. Overall study findings and caveats: Unmutated variant regions are reportedly the target of nearly half of TCRs that are spike-specific. It was only after the peak T cell response that any repertoires were sampled. Spike-spanning, vaccine-associated CD4 TCRs were dominant at 160-218 and 743-854.

Germline CDR1 and CDR2: SGHAT and FQNNGV. Trimming took 5 bases from V and 8 from J, leaving 10 bases between them. The CDR3 has 13 amino acids. With respect to this clone: Its antigen remains unknown.

Data came from immunoSEQ multiplex PCR; TCRdb stores just in-frame clones and leaves some out. The sample shows approximately 110,000 clones, about 87% of them seen only once. This clonotype originated in an adult in good health. The sample here was peripheral blood, taken on day 0 of AZD1222 vaccination. The chain combines TRBV11-2 with TRBJ1-6; no reliable D call. The CDR3 region is CASSLRTDSPLHF. The CDR3 DNA follows: TGTGCCAGCAGCCTCCGCACAGATTCACCCCTCCACTTT.